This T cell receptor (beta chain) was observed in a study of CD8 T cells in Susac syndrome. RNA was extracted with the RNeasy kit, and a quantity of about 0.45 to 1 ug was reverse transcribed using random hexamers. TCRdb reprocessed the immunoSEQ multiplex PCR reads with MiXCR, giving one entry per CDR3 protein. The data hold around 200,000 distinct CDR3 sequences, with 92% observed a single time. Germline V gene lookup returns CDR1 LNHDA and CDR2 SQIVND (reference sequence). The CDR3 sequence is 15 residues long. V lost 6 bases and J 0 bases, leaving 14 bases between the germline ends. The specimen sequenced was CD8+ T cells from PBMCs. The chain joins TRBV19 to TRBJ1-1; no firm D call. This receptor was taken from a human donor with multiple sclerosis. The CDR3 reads CASSLRPPMNTEAFF. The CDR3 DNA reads TGTGCCAGTAGCCTCAGGCCGCCCATGAACACTGAAGCTTTCTTT.